This TCR beta chain comes out of a study of blood T cell repertoires in COVID-19. Turning to the study itself: Italy, Spain and the United States were the sources of the convalescent and acute COVID-19 samples. From T cells, B-cell-depleted T cells, or PBMCs came the material, which was cDNA or gDNA.

Data came from immunoSEQ multiplex PCR; TCRdb stores just in-frame clones and leaves some out. The repertoire holds roughly 64,000 clones, with over 65% as singletons. The CDR3 consists of 14 residues. The ends were cut back, 4 bases at V and 4 bases at J, with 15 bases in the middle. The germline V gene has CDR1 GTSNPN and CDR2 SVGIG (reference sequence). Followed longitudinally, the Seattle patients had been enrolled during active infection. The J gene is TRBJ2-3, the V gene TRBV30, with D perhaps matching TRBD1 (5 bases). The specimen was peripheral blood. This sequence was found in a man in his 60s with COVID-19, enrolled during active disease. This chain's CDR3 is CAWIRAGFSDTQYF. CDR3 in DNA: TGTGCCTGGATAAGGGCAGGGTTTTCAGATACGCAGTATTTT. The entire variable domain, with the rest obtained from reference TRBV30 and TRBJ2-3, is as follows: SQTIHQWPATLVQPVGSPLSLECTVEGTSNPNLYWYRQAAGRGLQLLFYSVGIGQISSEVPQNLSASRPQDRQFILSSKKLLLSDSGFYLCAWIRAGFSDTQYFGPGTRLTVL.